Sequencing of this TCR beta chain was carried out in a study of identical twins. This clonotype occurred a few times. The V and J ends lost 5 bases and 5 bases respectively, with 10 bases between them. There are 14 residues in the CDR3. Each CDR3 protein gets one entry after TCRdb re-called the 5' RACE reads with MiXCR. Of hundreds of thousands of distinct CDR3 sequences in the sample, around a sixth are singletons; the top ten hold about 12%. A further study also used this sample, focusing on T cells expressing NK-cell markers.

Sequencing used PBMCs. The chain employs TRBV12-3 or TRBV12-4 and TRBJ1-6, with D tentatively TRBD1 (6 bases). The sequence was collected from a woman younger than 30 in good health. The CDR3 loop is CASSPQGNNSPLHF. CDR3 DNA sequence: TGTGCCAGCAGTCCACAGGGAAATAATTCACCCCTCCACTTT.